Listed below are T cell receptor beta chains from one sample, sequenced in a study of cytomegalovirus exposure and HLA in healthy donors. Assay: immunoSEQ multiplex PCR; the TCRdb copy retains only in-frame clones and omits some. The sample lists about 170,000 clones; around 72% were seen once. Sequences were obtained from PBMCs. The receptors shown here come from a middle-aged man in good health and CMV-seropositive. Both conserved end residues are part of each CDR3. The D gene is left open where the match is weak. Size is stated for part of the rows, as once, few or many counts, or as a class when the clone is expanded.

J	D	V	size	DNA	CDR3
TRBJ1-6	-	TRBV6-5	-	TGTGCCAGCAGTTACCTTGGGGGGTCACCCCTCCACTTT	CASSYLGGSPLHF
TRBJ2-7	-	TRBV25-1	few	TGTGCCAGCAGTGAATCGAGACAGGCGGACGAGCAGTACTTC	CASSESRQADEQYF
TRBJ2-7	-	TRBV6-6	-	TGTGCCAGCAGTTACTCGGAGGGTTCCTACGAGCAGTACTTC	CASSYSEGSYEQYF
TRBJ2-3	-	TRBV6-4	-	TGTGCCAGCACTCCTACCGGGACTAGCACAGATACGCAGTATTTT	CASTPTGTSTDTQYF
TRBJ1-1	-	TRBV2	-	TGTGCCAGCAGGGATACGGGGACTGAAGCTTTCTTT	CASRDTGTEAFF
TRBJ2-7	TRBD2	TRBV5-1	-	TGCGCCAGCAGTACCGCGGGGGGCAGCTACGAGCAGTACTTC	CASSTAGGSYEQYF
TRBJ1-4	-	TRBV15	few	TGTGCCACCAGCGGTCGGTTGCGGGAACTGTTTTTT	CATSGRLRELFF
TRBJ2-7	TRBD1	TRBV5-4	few	TGTGCCAGCAGTATTGACATGGGACAGTCCTACGAGCAGTACTTC	CASSIDMGQSYEQYF
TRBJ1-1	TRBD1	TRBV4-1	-	TGCGCCAGCAGCCCCGACAGGGAGACGAACACTGAAGCTTTCTTT	CASSPDRETNTEAFF
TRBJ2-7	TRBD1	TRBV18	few	TGTGCCAGCTCATATTCCGGGACAGGGGACTACGAGCAGTACTTC	CASSYSGTGDYEQYF
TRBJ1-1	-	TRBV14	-	TGTGCCAGCAGCCAGCAGGGGAGCACTGAAGCTTTCTTT	CASSQQGSTEAFF
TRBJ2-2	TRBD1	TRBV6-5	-	TGTGCCAGCGGGGGACAGGGCTATACCGGGGAGCTGTTTTTT	CASGGQGYTGELFF
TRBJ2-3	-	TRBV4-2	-	TGTGCCAGCAGCCTAGGGACCCAGGGGGGCGGCACAGATACGCAGTATTTT	CASSLGTQGGGTDTQYF
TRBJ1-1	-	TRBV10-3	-	TGTGCCATCAGTAGCACCTGGCCAGCGACGAACACTGAAGCTTTCTTT	CAISSTWPATNTEAFF
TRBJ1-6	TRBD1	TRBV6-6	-	TGTGCCAGCAGTTCCCCCGGGACAGGGAAATCACCCCTCCACTTT	CASSSPGTGKSPLHF
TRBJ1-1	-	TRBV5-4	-	TGTGCCAGCAGCTGGGGGCCCGAAGCTTTCTTT	CASSWGPEAFF
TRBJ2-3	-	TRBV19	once	TGTGCCAGTAGTATTGGGCAGATCACAGATACGCAGTATTTT	CASSIGQITDTQYF
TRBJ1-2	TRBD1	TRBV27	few	TGTGCCAGCAGTTTAGGGTCAGGGGGCGGCTATGGCTACACCTTC	CASSLGSGGGYGYTF
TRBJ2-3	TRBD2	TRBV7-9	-	TGTGCCAGCAGCTTACTGGGGGGGGCAGATACGCAGTATTTT	CASSLLGGADTQYF
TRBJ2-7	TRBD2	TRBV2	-	TGTGCCAGCAGTTCCACGAGACTAGCGGACTCCTACGAGCAGTACTTC	CASSSTRLADSYEQYF
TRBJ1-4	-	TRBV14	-	TGTGCCAGCAGCCAAAGGGGAAATAGGGAAAAACTGTTTTTT	CASSQRGNREKLFF
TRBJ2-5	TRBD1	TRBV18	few	TGTGCCAGCTCACCACAGTCAGGGGGCCGGGATGGGACCCAGTACTTC	CASSPQSGGRDGTQYF
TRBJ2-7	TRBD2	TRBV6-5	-	TGTGCCAGCAGCCGGGGGGGCCCCGAGCAGTACTTC	CASSRGGPEQYF
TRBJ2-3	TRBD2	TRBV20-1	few	TGCAGTGCACCGACTAGCTATACGCAGTATTTT	CSAPTSYTQYF
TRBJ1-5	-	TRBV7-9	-	TGTGCCAGCAGCTTAGGGCCGGGTTTCAATCAGCCCCAGCATTTT	CASSLGPGFNQPQHF
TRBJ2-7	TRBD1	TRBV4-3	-	TGCGCCAGCAGCCAAGGGCTCGGACAGGGAGGCGAGCAGTACTTC	CASSQGLGQGGEQYF
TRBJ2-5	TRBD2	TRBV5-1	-	TGCGCCAGCAGCCCAGGACTAGCGGGGGAGGGAGAGACCCAGTACTTC	CASSPGLAGEGETQYF
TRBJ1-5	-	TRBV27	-	TGTGCCAGTTCCCCAGCGAGTCGTACCAATCAGCCCCAGCATTTT	CASSPASRTNQPQHF
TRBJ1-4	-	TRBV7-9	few	TGTGCCAGCAGCTTAAAGGGGGAAAAACTGTTTTTT	CASSLKGEKLFF
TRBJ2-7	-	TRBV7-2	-	TGTGCCAGCAGCTTAGCGGTGACAGCAACCTACGAGCAGTACTTC	CASSLAVTATYEQYF
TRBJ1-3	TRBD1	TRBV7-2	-	TGTGCCAGCAGCGGCCAGGGGGCGGAAAAAAACACCATATATTTT	CASSGQGAEKNTIYF
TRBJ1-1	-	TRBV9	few	TGTGCCAGCAGCCCTACGACAGGCGGCCCGTTGGGAACTGAAGCTTTCTTT	CASSPTTGGPLGTEAFF
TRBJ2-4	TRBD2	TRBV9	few	TGTGCCAGCAGCAGGAGCGGGGGGGCTCGGGACATTCAGTACTTC	CASSRSGGARDIQYF
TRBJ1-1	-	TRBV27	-	TGTGCCAGCAGTGCCAGGGAGAACACTGAAGCTTTCTTT	CASSARENTEAFF
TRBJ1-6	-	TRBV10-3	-	TGTGCCATCAGTGAGTCGAAGACGGAACCGGGAAATTCACCCCTCCACTTT	CAISESKTEPGNSPLHF
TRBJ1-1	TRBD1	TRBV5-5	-	TGTGCCAGCAGCCCCGGACAGGATGAAGCTTTCTTT	CASSPGQDEAFF
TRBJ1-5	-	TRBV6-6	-	TGTGCCAGCGGAGGAGCACGGACTCTTAGTCAGCCCCAGCATTTT	CASGGARTLSQPQHF
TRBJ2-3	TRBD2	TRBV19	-	TGTGCCAGTAGGAAATCACGACTAGCGGGGGGCACAGATACGCAGTATTTT	CASRKSRLAGGTDTQYF
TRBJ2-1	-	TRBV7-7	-	TGTGCTAGCAGTAGACTGGTTAGCTCCTACAATGAGCAGTTCTTC	CASSRLVSSYNEQFF
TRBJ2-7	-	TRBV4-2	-	TGTGCCAGCAGCCAAGAACTTGCCTACGAGCAGTACTTC	CASSQELAYEQYF
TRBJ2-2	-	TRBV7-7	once	TGTGCTAGCAGCTTCAGGGGCATGAACACCGGGGAGCTGTTTTTT	CASSFRGMNTGELFF
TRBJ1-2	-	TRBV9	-	TGTGCCAGCAGCGTAGGGGCAGGGTTTGGTTGGTCCCTCTATGGCTACACCTTC	CASSVGAGFGWSLYGYTF
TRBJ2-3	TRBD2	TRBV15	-	TGTGCCACCCACGGACTAGCGGGGGGGAATCCAGATACGCAGTATTTT	CATHGLAGGNPDTQYF
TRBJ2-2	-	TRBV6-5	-	TGTGCCAGCCGGTCGGGGGAGAACTCCGGGGAGCTGTTTTTT	CASRSGENSGELFF
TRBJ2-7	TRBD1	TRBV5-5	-	TGTGCCAGCAGCCCGAGAAGTGTACAGGGGATTTACGAGCAGTACTTC	CASSPRSVQGIYEQYF
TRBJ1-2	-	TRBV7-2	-	TGTGCCAGCAGCTTAGCGAACCCCCCGTTAGGGGTCTATGGCTACACCTTC	CASSLANPPLGVYGYTF
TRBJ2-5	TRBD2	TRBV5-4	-	TGTGCCAGCAGCTTGGACGCTAGCGGGGGGCCCCGGGAGCAGTACTTC	CASSLDASGGPREQYF
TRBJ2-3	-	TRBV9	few	TGTGCCAGCAGCGTAGGGCTAGACCTAACAGATACGCAGTATTTT	CASSVGLDLTDTQYF
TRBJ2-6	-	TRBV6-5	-	TGTGCCAGCAGGTTCAGGGGAGTTGGGGCCAACGTCCTGACTTTC	CASRFRGVGANVLTF
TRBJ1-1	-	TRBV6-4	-	TGTGCCACCCCTCAAGCTTTCTTT	CATPQAFF
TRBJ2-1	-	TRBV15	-	TGTGCCACCCAGGCAGACAATGAGCAGTTCTTC	CATQADNEQFF
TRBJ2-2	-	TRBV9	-	TGTGCCAGCAGCGTTTACCTAACCGGGGAGCTGTTTTTT	CASSVYLTGELFF
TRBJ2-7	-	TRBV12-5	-	TGTGCTAGTGGACCGCTCCGGGGCGAGCAGTACTTC	CASGPLRGEQYF
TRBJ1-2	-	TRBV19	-	TGTGCCAGTAGTAGCCCCCTAGGGGGAGTCAACTATGGCTACACCTTC	CASSSPLGGVNYGYTF
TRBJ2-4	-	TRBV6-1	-	TGTGCCAGCAGTGAATTGCAGGGGCTAGCCAAAAACATTCAGTACTTC	CASSELQGLAKNIQYF
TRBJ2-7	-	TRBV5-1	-	TGCGCCAGCAGCATTCTGACAGACTCCTACGAGCAGTACTTC	CASSILTDSYEQYF
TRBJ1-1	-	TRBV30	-	TGTGCCTGGAGTAGGCGTGGCAGGGGAATCTTCATGAACACTGAAGCTTTCTTT	CAWSRRGRGIFMNTEAFF
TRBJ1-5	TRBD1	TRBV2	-	TGTGCCAGCAGTGCCCGGACAGGGGACAATCAGCCCCAGCATTTT	CASSARTGDNQPQHF
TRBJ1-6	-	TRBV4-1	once	TGCGCCAGCAGCCAAGACGAGGTTGTGTCACCCCTCCACTTT	CASSQDEVVSPLHF
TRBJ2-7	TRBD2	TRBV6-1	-	TGTGCCAGCAGTGAATACTGGACCGGGGGGTACGAGCAGTACTTC	CASSEYWTGGYEQYF